Listed below are T cell receptor beta chains from one sample, sequenced in a study of blood T cells in healthy people across ages. TCRdb reprocessed the 5' RACE reads via MiXCR and lists one record per CDR3 protein. The data show 1.5 million to 2 million distinct CDR3 sequences, around half seen once. The sequencing input was blood. Receptors originate from a middle-aged woman in good health. Each CDR3 is given with its conserved first and last residue. Each record gives: CDR3 DNA, CDR3 protein, clone size, V gene, D gene, J gene. A D gene is named only where the DNA matches it firmly. Some rows have no size entry. The others give once, few or many, or a class for an expanded clone.

DNA: TGTGCCAGCAGCTTGCGAAATGGCGGGGGGGCCAGTGAGCAGTTCTTC
CDR3: CASSLRNGGGASEQFF
size: once
V: TRBV5-6
D: TRBD2
J: TRBJ2-1

DNA: TGTGCCAGCAGCACCGGGACAGGGCATTACGAGCAGTACTTC
CDR3: CASSTGTGHYEQYF
size: few
V: TRBV13
D: TRBD1
J: TRBJ2-7

DNA: TGTGCCAGCAGAATGGACAGGGGCCATCCCTACGAGCAGTACTTC
CDR3: CASRMDRGHPYEQYF
size: few
V: TRBV6-2/TRBV6-3
D: TRBD1
J: TRBJ2-7

DNA: TGTGCCAGCACCCAACTAGTCAGCGGGGGGTACTACGAGCAGTACTTC
CDR3: CASTQLVSGGYYEQYF
size: .
V: TRBV28
D: TRBD2
J: TRBJ2-7

DNA: TGTGCCAGCAGGGACGGGGCCGGCTCCTACGAGCAGTACTTC
CDR3: CASRDGAGSYEQYF
size: .
V: TRBV27
D: .
J: TRBJ2-7

DNA: TGTGCCAGCCTCGACACTGAAGCTTTCTTT
CDR3: CASLDTEAFF
size: .
V: TRBV12-3/TRBV12-4
D: .
J: TRBJ1-1

DNA: TGTGCCAGCAGCCCCCCCGATTCACCCCTCCACTTT
CDR3: CASSPPDSPLHF
size: .
V: TRBV3-1
D: .
J: TRBJ1-6

DNA: TGTGCCACTCGGGGACAGGGGCAATCCGAGCAGTACTTC
CDR3: CATRGQGQSEQYF
size: many
V: TRBV24-1
D: TRBD1
J: TRBJ2-7

DNA: TGTGCCAGCAGCAAAGAAGCGTTGGGGAGAAACTATGGCTACACCTTC
CDR3: CASSKEALGRNYGYTF
size: .
V: TRBV7-2
D: .
J: TRBJ1-2

DNA: TGTGCCAGCAGTAATGACAGGGGATTGGCCTACGAGCAGTACTTC
CDR3: CASSNDRGLAYEQYF
size: .
V: TRBV6-1
D: TRBD1
J: TRBJ2-7

DNA: TGCAGTGCTAGACCTCCGGGACTAGCGTCTAGGGGCGAGCAGTTCTTC
CDR3: CSARPPGLASRGEQFF
size: few
V: TRBV20-1
D: TRBD2
J: TRBJ2-1

DNA: TGTGCCAGCAGTGAACACCAGGGGGGAGGCTACAATGAGCAGTTCTTC
CDR3: CASSEHQGGGYNEQFF
size: .
V: TRBV25-1
D: .
J: TRBJ2-1

DNA: TGCGCCAGCAGCTCCGACTCACTGGAGAACGTTCAGTACTTC
CDR3: CASSSDSLENVQYF
size: .
V: TRBV5-1
D: .
J: TRBJ2-7

DNA: TGCGCCAGCAGCCAAGCCTCGGGAGCAGATACGCAGTATTTT
CDR3: CASSQASGADTQYF
size: .
V: TRBV4-3
D: .
J: TRBJ2-3

DNA: TGCGCCAGCGGGGGGACCAAACCACACTCTGGGGCCAACGTCCTGCCTTTC
CDR3: CASGGTKPHSGANVLPF
size: .
V: TRBV5-1
D: .
J: TRBJ2-6

DNA: TGTGCCAGCAGCTTGGCGACAGGGCAGATTGTTCAGTACTTC
CDR3: CASSLATGQIVQYF
size: .
V: TRBV11-2
D: TRBD1
J: TRBJ2-7

DNA: TGTGCCAGCAGCCACAGGGGCGCCGGGGCCAACGTCCTGACTTTC
CDR3: CASSHRGAGANVLTF
size: few
V: TRBV6-2/TRBV6-3
D: TRBD1
J: TRBJ2-6

DNA: TGTGCCACCAGTGAGTTCACAGGTTCATACGAGCAGTACTTC
CDR3: CATSEFTGSYEQYF
size: .
V: TRBV24-1
D: .
J: TRBJ2-7

DNA: TGCAGTGCTAGAACAGGGGATCGGTATGGCTACACCTTC
CDR3: CSARTGDRYGYTF
size: few
V: TRBV20-1
D: TRBD1
J: TRBJ1-2

DNA: TGTGCCAGCACCGACTTGGGCCCAGACGCCGAAAATGAAAAACTGTTTTTT
CDR3: CASTDLGPDAENEKLFF
size: .
V: TRBV11-1
D: .
J: TRBJ1-4

DNA: TGCGCCAGCAGCTTGGAGGACTACGATACGCAGTATTTT
CDR3: CASSLEDYDTQYF
size: few
V: TRBV5-1
D: .
J: TRBJ2-3

DNA: TGTGCCACCAGCACAGGGGGGAAAACCTCTGGGGCCAACGTCCTGACTTTC
CDR3: CATSTGGKTSGANVLTF
size: few
V: TRBV24-1
D: TRBD1
J: TRBJ2-6

DNA: TGTGCCAGCAGTTTAGCGGGGGACATGAATGAGCAGTTCTTC
CDR3: CASSLAGDMNEQFF
size: .
V: TRBV12-3/TRBV12-4
D: .
J: TRBJ2-1

DNA: TGTGCCAGCAGTGCTCCGGGACTAGCGGCCCATACGCAGTATTTT
CDR3: CASSAPGLAAHTQYF
size: .
V: TRBV28
D: TRBD2
J: TRBJ2-3

DNA: TGTGCCAGCAAATGGACATCCTCTAGCAATCAGCCCCAGCATTTT
CDR3: CASKWTSSSNQPQHF
size: .
V: TRBV6-6
D: .
J: TRBJ1-5

DNA: TGCGCCAGCAGCCAAGCCGGACAGGGTCCTACCTACGAGCAGTACTTC
CDR3: CASSQAGQGPTYEQYF
size: .
V: TRBV4-1
D: TRBD1
J: TRBJ2-7

DNA: TGCGCCAGCAGCTCGGGGAGACAAGACACAGATACGCAGTATTTT
CDR3: CASSSGRQDTDTQYF
size: few
V: TRBV5-1
D: .
J: TRBJ2-3